This T cell receptor beta chain was recovered during a study of Ad26.COV2.S vaccination and SARS-CoV-2 variants. The wider study: COV1001, an Ad26.COV2.S trial, supplied this vaccine-arm donor. Ad26.COV2.S given intramuscularly, once or twice 56 days apart.

Deletions cut 3 bases from V and 0 bases from J, with 5 bases between. The CDR3 length is 12 residues. CDR1 and CDR2 (germline): GTSNPN, SVGIG (reference sequence). The repertoire was sequenced with immunoSEQ multiplex PCR; TCRdb's copy has only in-frame clones and lacks some. The table shows some 330,000 clones, with roughly 90% occurring only once. Study-wide findings and caveats: The placebo group had lower spike-specific TCR breadth than the vaccine recipients did.

The treatment is: roughly 18 received Ad26.COV2.S at low or high dose, single or two shots; 5 received placebo; per-sample allocation not given. Sampling was done on day 63 after the first vaccine or placebo injection. The administered vaccine (an Ad26 vector) expressed Wuhan-strain SARS-CoV-2 spike. This clone came up once. Its antigen is unknown. The sequence was obtained from a person aged 18-65 years who received the Ad26.COV2.S COVID-19 vaccine or a placebo. Sequences were derived from peripheral blood, sampled in a trial of Ad26.COV2.S vaccine versus placebo. The chain combines TRBV30 with TRBJ1-1, with D unresolved. The CDR3 reads CAWSPVNTEAFF. CDR3 nucleotide sequence: TGTGCCTGGAGCCCCGTGAACACTGAAGCTTTCTTT.